This T cell receptor (beta chain) was sequenced in a study of shared clonotypes between healthy human individuals. Study-wide results and limits: Shared clonotypes across all four donors exceeded non-shared ones in generation probability. Clonotype sharing among the donors was expected to vary with sequencing depth.

With respect to this clone: What it binds is unknown.

In the original processing: In the immunoSEQ data, sequences were junction-only and lacked quality scores, so filtering differed. TCRdb's table, derived via immunoSEQ multiplex PCR, lists solely in-frame clones and lacks some. V, J and clone size reflect that table, while D and trimming were determined from the DNA. The repertoire holds 2 million to 2.5 million clones, with 90% to 97% as singletons. Healthy adults negative for HIV, lacking recent acute infections or vaccinations, served as donors. V was clipped by 6 bases and J by 5 bases; unmatched bases: 10. Germline V gives CDR1 MNHEY, CDR2 SVGAGI. The CDR3 consists of 15 residues.

This sequence originates from a man aged 18 to 30 in good health. The chain carries TRBV6-5 and TRBJ2-5, with 9 bases matching TRBD1. The sequenced material came from naive CD4+ T cells sorted from blood. The subset: CD45RA+ positively selected. Here the CDR3 reads CASRTPGTGRETQYF. The CDR3 region has the DNA TGTGCCAGCAGGACTCCTGGGACAGGGCGGGAGACCCAGTACTTC.